This T cell receptor beta chain was observed in a study of cytomegalovirus exposure and HLA in healthy donors. From the roughly 120-subject validation cohort, which was separate from the roughly 700-subject first cohort, the donors were drawn. J was trimmed by 2 bases and V by 5 bases; bases with no gene match: 3. This CDR3 contains 15 residues. Looked up from germline, CDR1 is MNHEY and CDR2 is SVGAGI. Findings and caveats of the study: A few CMV-associated chains proved CMV antigen-specific in vitro. According to the study, 150 to 200 TCR beta chains were cytomegalovirus-associated.

Regarding this clone: Antigen: not known.

Generated by immunoSEQ multiplex PCR, the TCRdb table keeps only in-frame clones and is missing some. Of about 150,000 clones in the sample, about 88% were seen once. The sample consisted of PBMCs. V is TRBV6-5 and J is TRBJ2-1, with TRBD1 matching over 10 bases. The sequence derives from a man aged 18 to 30 in good health and CMV-seropositive. The CDR3 DNA reads as TGTGCCAGCAGTCCCGACAGGGGGCCCTACAATGAGCAGTTCTTC. Protein: CASSPDRGPYNEQFF.